The 17 T cell receptor beta chains listed next were all sequenced from one sample in a study of shared clonotypes between healthy human individuals. Naive CD8 cells comprised CD45RO-negative, CCR7-positively selected cells, excluding terminally differentiated effector memory CD45RA+ cells. Only in-frame clones appear in the TCRdb table, and some are missing; sequencing was by immunoSEQ multiplex PCR. The repertoire holds 450,000 to 700,000 clones, roughly 95% seen once, with about 0.11% in the top ten. The sequencing sample was made of naive CD8+ T cells sorted from blood. The receptors were gathered from a woman under 40 in good health.

The chain joins TRBV16 to TRBJ2-1, with D perhaps given as TRBD1 or TRBD2 (5 bases each). The CDR3 contains 15 residues. The germline CDR1 and CDR2 sequences are KGHSY and FQNENV. Trimming took 3 bases from V and 9 from J, leaving 18 bases between them. Here the CDR3 reads CASSQEGTGRGEQFF. As DNA, the CDR3 is TGTGCCAGCAGCCAGGAAGGGACGGGCCGTGGTGAGCAGTTCTTC. The full variable domain, its missing parts supplied by reference TRBV16 and TRBJ2-1, is GEEVAQTPKHLVRGEGQKAKLYCAPIKGHSYVFWYQQVLKNEFKFLISFQNENVFDETGMPKERFSAKCLPNSPCSLEIQATKLEDSAVYFCASSQEGTGRGEQFFGPGTRLTVL.

V is TRBV10-2 and J is TRBJ2-7; 8 bases are shared with TRBD1. V gave up 3 bases and J gave up 5 bases; unmatched junction bases: 9. CDR1 is WSHSY, CDR2 SAAADI, per germline. The CDR3 has 15 residues. DNA of the CDR3: TGCGCCAGCAGTGAAGCGGCAGGGGGCGCAAACGAGCAGTACTTC. Translation gives CASSEAAGGANEQYF.

The chain links TRBV9 to TRBJ2-7, with D possibly being TRBD2 (6 bases). Germline V gene lookup returns CDR1 SGDLS and CDR2 YYNGEE. V lost 7 bases and J 6 bases, leaving 20 bases between the germline ends. The CDR3 consists of 14 residues. The CDR3 DNA reads TGTGCCAGCTCGGCTAGCGCTACATTTACCGAGCAGTACTTC. This gives the protein CASSASATFTEQYF.

The chain couples TRBV29-1 to TRBJ1-1; 7 positions match TRBD1. Looked up from germline, CDR1 is SQVTM and CDR2 is ANQGSEA. CDR3 length: 15 residues. The V gene end was trimmed by 4 bases and the J gene end by 5 bases; junction bases not matched to a gene: 13. This CDR3 reads CSVAGRGTGDTEAFF. In DNA, the CDR3 is TGCAGCGTTGCAGGGCGGGGAACAGGGGATACTGAAGCTTTCTTT.

The V and J genes are TRBV6-6 and TRBJ2-5; D gene uncertain. Germline loops: CDR1 MNHNY, CDR2 SVGAGI (reference sequence). The CDR3 contains 13 residues. Trimming cost V 5 bases and J 1 base, with 8 bases left between them. In nucleotides, the CDR3 is TGTGCCAGCAGTCCACCACCCCAAGAGACCCAGTACTTC. Residues: CASSPPPQETQYF.

The rearrangement joins TRBV29-1 to TRBJ1-2, with TRBD1 matching 9 bases. CDR1 and CDR2 (germline): SQVTM, ANQGSEA. V lost 4 bases, J lost 4 bases, and 4 bases stayed unmatched. The CDR3 covers 13 residues. Here the CDR3 DNA reads TGCAGCGTTGCGGGACAGGGACTCTATGGCTACACCTTC. As protein: CSVAGQGLYGYTF.

The chain is built from TRBV28 and TRBJ2-2; either TRBD1 or TRBD2 may supply D (5 bases each). The CDR3 contains 12 residues. Germline assignment: CDR1 MDHEN and CDR2 SYDVKM. Trimming pared 7 bases from V and 7 bases from J, leaving 10 bases between. CDR3 coding DNA: TGTGCCAGCACCGGGGCGGACGGGGAGCTGTTTTTT. Translation: CASTGADGELFF.

The V call is TRBV5-5, the J call TRBJ2-7, with 7 bases fitting TRBD1. The CDR3 covers 12 residues. The ends lost 5 bases at V and 12 bases at J; junction bases unmatched: 11. CDR1 is SGHKS, CDR2 YYEKEE, per germline (reference sequence). CDR3: CASRNIQGSLYF. The DNA for the CDR3 is TGTGCCAGCAGGAATATACAGGGGAGTTTGTACTTC.

The chain joins TRBV5-6 to TRBJ2-5; D perhaps matches TRBD1 (5 bases). The CDR3 is made up of 16 amino acids. Trimming left V 4 bases short and J 5 bases short, with 21 bases between. Germline-derived CDR1 and CDR2 are SGHDT and YYEEEE. CDR3 nucleotides: TGTGCCAGCAGCGTGGGGCCCGGGCCTCTGGCGGAGACCCAGTACTTC. This encodes CASSVGPGPLAETQYF.

This clone is a singleton in its sample. The chain employs TRBV5-1 and TRBJ2-3; the D is unclear. This CDR3 is 13 amino acids long. Germline CDR1 is SGHRS and CDR2 is YFSETQ. Trimming shortened V by 7 bases and J by 5 bases, and 14 bases separated the two germline ends. The CDR3 region is CASGPVPEDTQYF. CDR3 nucleotides: TGCGCCAGCGGACCTGTCCCCGAAGATACGCAGTATTTT.

The V and J genes are TRBV4-1 and TRBJ1-4; D gene uncertain. In germline, CDR1 is MGHRA, CDR2 YSYEKL. The CDR3 contains 12 residues. Trimming took off 1 base at V and 8 bases at J, with 5 bases between the two ends. The CDR3 protein is CASSQGPEKLFF. In nucleotides, the CDR3 is TGCGCCAGCAGCCAAGGTCCAGAAAAACTGTTTTTT.

J is TRBJ2-7 and V is TRBV27; possible D gene TRBD1, 6 bases. The germline V and J ends were trimmed by 5 bases and 0 bases, with 14 bases remaining between them. CDR1 is MNHEY and CDR2 is SMNVEV in the germline V gene (reference sequence). The CDR3 consists of 15 residues. CDR3 sequence (DNA): TGTGCCAGCAGTCGGAGACAGGACTCCTCCTACGAGCAGTACTTC. Translation: CASSRRQDSSYEQYF.

The chain is built from TRBV29-1 and TRBJ1-2; D perhaps matches TRBD1 (6 bases). The CDR3 is 17 residues long. Germline V gene data show CDR1 as SQVTM and CDR2 as ANQGSEA. Trimming cost V 4 bases and J 4 bases, with 25 bases left between them. This chain's CDR3 is CSVVPPIQGRYGYGYTF. As DNA, the CDR3 is TGCAGCGTTGTCCCACCTATACAGGGACGATACGGCTATGGCTACACCTTC.

The chain combines TRBV7-8 with TRBJ2-7, with D possibly matching TRBD1 (6 bases). CDR1 and CDR2 from the germline V gene are SGHVS and FQNEAQ. The V gene lost 5 bases and the J gene lost 5 bases, with 19 bases spanning the gap. The CDR3 is made up of 15 amino acids. CDR3 protein: CASSQLTGTLNEQYF. DNA of the CDR3: TGTGCCAGCAGCCAGCTTACAGGGACCCTCAACGAGCAGTACTTC. Full variable domain (rest looked up from reference TRBV7-8 and TRBJ2-7): GAGVSQSPRYKVAKRGQDVALRCDPISGHVSLFWYQQALGQGPEFLTYFQNEAQLDKSGLPSDRFFAERPEGSVSTLKIQRTQQEDSAVYLCASSQLTGTLNEQYFGPGTRLTVT.

The table lists this clone with a few counts. This chain joins TRBV2 and TRBJ2-7; D is ambiguous. V lost 3 bases and J 7 bases, leaving 25 bases between the germline ends. The germline gives CDR1 SNHLY, CDR2 FYNNEI. The CDR3 has 17 amino acids. The CDR3 sequence: CASSDPGGRSDSWEQYF. CDR3 nucleotides: TGTGCCAGCAGTGATCCCGGTGGGCGGTCCGATTCCTGGGAGCAGTACTTC.

The chain recombines TRBV7-8 with TRBJ1-5; no firm D call. Germline CDR1 and CDR2: SGHVS and FQNEAQ. The V end lost 1 base, the J end lost 5 bases, and 15 bases lay between the germline ends. This CDR3 comprises 16 residues. The CDR3 here is CASSLGLSGAYQPQHF. The CDR3 DNA sequence: TGTGCCAGCAGCTTAGGTTTGAGCGGAGCTTATCAGCCCCAGCATTTT.

The gene calls are TRBV11-2 and TRBJ2-1; TRBD2 is a possible D gene (6 bases). CDR1 is SGHAT, CDR2 FQNNGV, per germline. Trimming cost V 1 base and J 5 bases, with 12 bases left between them. The CDR3 extends over 15 amino acids. CDR3 region: CASSLAGDPNNEQFF. In DNA, the CDR3 is TGTGCCAGCAGCTTAGCGGGAGACCCCAACAATGAGCAGTTCTTC.